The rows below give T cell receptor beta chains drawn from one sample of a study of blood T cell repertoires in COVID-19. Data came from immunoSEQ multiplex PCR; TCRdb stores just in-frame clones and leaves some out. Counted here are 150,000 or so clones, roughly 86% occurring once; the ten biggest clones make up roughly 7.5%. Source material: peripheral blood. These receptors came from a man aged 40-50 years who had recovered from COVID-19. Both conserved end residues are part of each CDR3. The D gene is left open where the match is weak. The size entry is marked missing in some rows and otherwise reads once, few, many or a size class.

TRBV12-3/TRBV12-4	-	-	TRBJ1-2	TGTGCCAGCACCCTTTCGGGGGAAAAAGGCTACACCTTC	CASTLSGEKGYTF
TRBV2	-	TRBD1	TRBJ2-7	TGTGCCAGCAGCCAGGGGGCCGATTCCTACGAGCAGTACTTC	CASSQGADSYEQYF
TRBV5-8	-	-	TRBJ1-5	TGTGCCAGCAGCTTGACGGGGGGCGGTCAGCCCCAGCATTTT	CASSLTGGGQPQHF
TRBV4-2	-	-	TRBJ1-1	TGTGCCAGCAGCCAAAGGCTCGGGACAACCGGCACTGAAGCTTTCTTT	CASSQRLGTTGTEAFF
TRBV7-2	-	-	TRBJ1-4	TGTGCCAGCAGCAGGACAGATACGAATGAAAAACTGTTTTTT	CASSRTDTNEKLFF
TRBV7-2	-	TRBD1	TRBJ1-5	TGTGCCAGTGCGGGACAGGGCATGCAGCCCCAGCATTTT	CASAGQGMQPQHF
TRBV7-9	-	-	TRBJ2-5	TGTGCCAGCAGCTTAATCGGTGAGACCCAGTACTTC	CASSLIGETQYF
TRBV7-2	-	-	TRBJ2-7	TGTGCCAGCAGCTTATTTTCAGGGGTCAACTACGAGCAGTACTTC	CASSLFSGVNYEQYF
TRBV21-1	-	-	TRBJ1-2	TGTGCCAGCAGCAAAGCCAGAGAGACAGAATTGAATGGCTACACCTTC	CASSKARETELNGYTF
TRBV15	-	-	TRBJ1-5	TGTGCCACCAGCAGTGGGAGGAATAGCAATCAGCCCCAGCATTTT	CATSSGRNSNQPQHF
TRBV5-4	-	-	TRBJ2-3	TGTGCCAGCAGCCCGGCCTCGACAGGGCGGGGAGATACGCAGTATTTT	CASSPASTGRGDTQYF
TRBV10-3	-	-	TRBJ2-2	TGTGCCATCAGTGAGGTGGACTTGAACACCGGGGAGCTGTTTTTT	CAISEVDLNTGELFF
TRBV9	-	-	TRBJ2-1	TGTGCCAGCAGCGTCGCACTAGCAGCTGAGCAGTTCTTC	CASSVALAAEQFF
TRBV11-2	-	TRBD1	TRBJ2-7	TGTGCCAGCAGTGTTATGAGCGGGACAGGGGCCTTCGAGCAGTACTTC	CASSVMSGTGAFEQYF
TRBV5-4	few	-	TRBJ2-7	TGTGCCAGCAGCTTGTCCGGACACAGTTCCTCTCGCGAGCAGTACTTC	CASSLSGHSSSREQYF
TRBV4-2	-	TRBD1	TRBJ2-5	TGTGCCAGCAGCCAAGACCTACAGGGGCAAGAGACCCAGTACTTC	CASSQDLQGQETQYF
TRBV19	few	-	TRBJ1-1	TGTGCCAGTAGTATCGTGCAGGAAACGAACACTGAAGCTTTCTTT	CASSIVQETNTEAFF
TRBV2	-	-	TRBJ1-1	TGTGCCAGCAGTGAGCAGGGCAACACTGAAGCTTTCTTT	CASSEQGNTEAFF
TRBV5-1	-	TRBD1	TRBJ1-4	TGCGCCAGCAGCCCGGGGACAGGGGTACAGGAAAAACTGTTTTTT	CASSPGTGVQEKLFF
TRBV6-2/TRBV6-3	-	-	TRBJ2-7	TGTGCCAGCAGTTACTCGGAGCGGGCACTCTCCTACGAGCAGTACTTC	CASSYSERALSYEQYF
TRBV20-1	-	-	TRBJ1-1	TGCAGTGCTAGTATGGGAGCTGAAGCTTTCTTT	CSASMGAEAFF
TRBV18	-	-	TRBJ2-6	TGTGCCAGCTCACCAAGGCGGGGTCCAGGCGGGGCCAACGTCCTGACTTTC	CASSPRRGPGGANVLTF
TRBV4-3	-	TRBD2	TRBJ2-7	TGCGCCAGCAGCCAAGATTTTAGACTAGCAGGTAACGAGCAGTACTTC	CASSQDFRLAGNEQYF
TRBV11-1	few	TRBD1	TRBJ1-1	TGTGCCAGCAGCTTAGCTACAGGGGGAGCTTTCTTT	CASSLATGGAFF
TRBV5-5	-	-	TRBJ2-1	TGTGCCAGCAGTTTGACAGGCTTTGGTGAGCAGTTCTTC	CASSLTGFGEQFF
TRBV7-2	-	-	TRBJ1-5	TGTGCCAGCAGCTCCAGACGGGGCAATCAGCCCCAGCATTTT	CASSSRRGNQPQHF
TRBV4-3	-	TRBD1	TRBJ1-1	TGCGCCAGCAGCCAAGGGACAGGGGGCAGGAACACTGAAGCTTTCTTT	CASSQGTGGRNTEAFF
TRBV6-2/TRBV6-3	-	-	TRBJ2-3	TGTGCCAGCAGTTACGCCGGTGCAGATACGCAGTATTTT	CASSYAGADTQYF
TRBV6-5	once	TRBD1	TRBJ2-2	TGTGCCAGCAGTCTCCACAGGGGAACCGGGGAGCTGTTTTTT	CASSLHRGTGELFF
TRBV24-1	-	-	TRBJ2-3	TGTGCCACCAGTGATTTAACGGGCACAGATACGCAGTATTTT	CATSDLTGTDTQYF
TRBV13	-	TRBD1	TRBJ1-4	TGTGCCAGCAGCATCCGGGACAGGGGTGAAAAACTGTTTTTT	CASSIRDRGEKLFF
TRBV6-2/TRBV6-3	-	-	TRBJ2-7	TGTGCCAGCAGTTACGCTCCAGGGCCTGTTCCCTACGAGCAGTACTTC	CASSYAPGPVPYEQYF
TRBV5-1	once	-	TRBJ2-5	TGCGCCAGCAGCTCCGGCAGGGCGGAGACCCAGTACTTC	CASSSGRAETQYF
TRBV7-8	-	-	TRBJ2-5	TGTGCCAGCAGCTTTGGACAGATGGAGACCCAGTACTTC	CASSFGQMETQYF
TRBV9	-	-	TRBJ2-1	TGTGCCAGCAGCGCCAACAGGGAGATAGGGGGCAATGAGCAGTTCTTC	CASSANREIGGNEQFF
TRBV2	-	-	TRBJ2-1	TGTGCCAGCAACCCGAGTCCAGCGAATGAGCAGTTCTTC	CASNPSPANEQFF
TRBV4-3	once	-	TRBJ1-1	TGCGCCAGCAGCGAAGGGACTCGGAACACTGAAGCTTTCTTT	CASSEGTRNTEAFF
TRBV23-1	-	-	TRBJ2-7	TGCGCCAGCAGTCAACCGACAGTCTACGAGCAGTACTTC	CASSQPTVYEQYF
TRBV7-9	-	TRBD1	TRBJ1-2	TGTGCCAGCAGCTTGACAGGGCTCTATGGCTACACCTTC	CASSLTGLYGYTF
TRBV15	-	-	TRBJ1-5	TGTGCCACCAGCAGAGATAGGGGGGGATATCAGCCCCAGCATTTT	CATSRDRGGYQPQHF
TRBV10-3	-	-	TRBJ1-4	TGTGCCATCAGTCAGGGCGAGGCGACCTTTAATGAAAAACTGTTTTTT	CAISQGEATFNEKLFF
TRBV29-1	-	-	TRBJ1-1	TGCAGCGGCCTACAGAGTGAAGCTTTCTTT	CSGLQSEAFF
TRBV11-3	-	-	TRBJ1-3	TGTGCCAGCAGCTTAGGGGACTCCGGAAACACCATATATTTT	CASSLGDSGNTIYF
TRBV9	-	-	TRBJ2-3	TGTGCCAGCAGCTTCTTTCCCCCAGGGGACCTTAGCACAGATACGCAGTATTTT	CASSFFPPGDLSTDTQYF
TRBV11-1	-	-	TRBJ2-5	TGTGCCAGCAGGCCTAAGCCTTATCTTAGAGAGACCCAGTACTTC	CASRPKPYLRETQYF
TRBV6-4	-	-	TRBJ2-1	TGTGCCAGCAGCTGGGCACCAAGCTCCTACAATGAGCAGTTCTTC	CASSWAPSSYNEQFF
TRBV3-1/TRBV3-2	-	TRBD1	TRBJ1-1	TGTGCCAGCAGCCAAGTCGCCACTATGACAGGGACACCCGCGGATGAAGCTTTCTTT	CASSQVATMTGTPADEAFF
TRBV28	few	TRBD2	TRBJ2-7	TGTGCCAGCAGTTCGGGAGGGCCAAGGGACGAGCAGTACTTC	CASSSGGPRDEQYF
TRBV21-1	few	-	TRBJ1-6	TGTGCCAGCAGTCTAGGTCGGGGCTCCTATAATTCACCCCTCCACTTT	CASSLGRGSYNSPLHF
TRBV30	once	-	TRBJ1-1	TGTGCCTGGACCCCGGGAGGGGACACTGAAGCTTTCTTT	CAWTPGGDTEAFF
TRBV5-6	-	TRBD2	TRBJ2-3	TGTGCCAGCAGCTCCCTAGCGGGAGATAGTTGGGATACGCAGTATTTT	CASSSLAGDSWDTQYF
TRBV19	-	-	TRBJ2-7	TGTGCCAGTAGTATAGTTGCAGGGCCTCATCCCTACGAGCAGTACTTC	CASSIVAGPHPYEQYF
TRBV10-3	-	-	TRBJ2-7	TGTGCCATCAGTGATCACGGCGAGCAGTACTTC	CAISDHGEQYF
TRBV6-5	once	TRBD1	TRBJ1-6	TGTGCCAGCAGTACAGACAGGGCTAATTCACCCCTCCACTTT	CASSTDRANSPLHF
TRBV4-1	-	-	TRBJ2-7	TGCGCCAGCAGCCAAGCGGAGTCAGACTACGAGCAGTACTTC	CASSQAESDYEQYF